This T cell receptor beta chain is from a study of tumor-infiltrating lymphocytes in primary liver carcinoma. At the level of the study: Subjects consisted of male and female patients aged 30 to 69 years.

Comment on this clonotype: Its antigen is undetermined. This likely comes from a read error, as the CDR3 has no conserved phenylalanine or tryptophan at its end.

Study-level points and caveats: Tumors had a significantly higher top-250-clone fraction than blood (p = 0.039).

A primer in the constant region served to generate TCR beta cDNA from approximately 450 ng of total RNA. Three nested multiplex PCR rounds of slightly modified ARM-PCR generated TCR beta libraries. TRBV1-TRBV30 forward primers paired with a C-beta reverse primer were used in the first two PCR rounds, which ran roughly 10 cycles each. TCRdb re-called the multiplex PCR reads with MiXCR, one entry per CDR3 protein. The sample has 50,000 or so distinct CDR3 sequences; around 77% are singletons. Unsorted bulk tissue of roughly 20-34 mg yielded co-extracted RNA and DNA. Donors were untreated and chronically infected with HBV. Each tumor sample had over 75% viable tumor cells. Germline V gives CDR1 MGHRA, CDR2 YSYEKL. The CDR3 covers 14 residues.

The rearrangement uses TRBV4-1 and TRBJ2-2; D remains ambiguous. The source material was liver tumor tissue from sampling region 5. Sample subset: tumor region T5, tumor centre. The TCR sequence derives from a man in his forties with primary liver carcinoma and hepatitis B virus infection. CDR3 nucleotides: TGCGCCAACAGCCAACTTACCCTCTCCGGGGAGCTGTTTCTC. It translates to CANSQLTLSGELFL.